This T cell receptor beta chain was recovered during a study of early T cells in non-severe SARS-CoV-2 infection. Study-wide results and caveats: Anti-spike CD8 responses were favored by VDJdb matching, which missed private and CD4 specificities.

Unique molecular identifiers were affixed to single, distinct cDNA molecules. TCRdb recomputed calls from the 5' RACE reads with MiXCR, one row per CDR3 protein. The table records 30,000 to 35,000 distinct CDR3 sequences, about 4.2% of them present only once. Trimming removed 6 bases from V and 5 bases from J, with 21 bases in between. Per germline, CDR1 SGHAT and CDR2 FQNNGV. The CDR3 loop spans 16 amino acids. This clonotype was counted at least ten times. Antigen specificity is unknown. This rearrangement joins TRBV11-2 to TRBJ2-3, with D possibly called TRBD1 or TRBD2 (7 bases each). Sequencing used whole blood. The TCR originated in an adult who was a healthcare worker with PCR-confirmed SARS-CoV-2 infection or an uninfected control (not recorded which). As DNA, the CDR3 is TGTGCCAGCAGACCTCCAGGGGGGGCGCATGTAGATACGCAGTATTTT. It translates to CASRPPGGAHVDTQYF.